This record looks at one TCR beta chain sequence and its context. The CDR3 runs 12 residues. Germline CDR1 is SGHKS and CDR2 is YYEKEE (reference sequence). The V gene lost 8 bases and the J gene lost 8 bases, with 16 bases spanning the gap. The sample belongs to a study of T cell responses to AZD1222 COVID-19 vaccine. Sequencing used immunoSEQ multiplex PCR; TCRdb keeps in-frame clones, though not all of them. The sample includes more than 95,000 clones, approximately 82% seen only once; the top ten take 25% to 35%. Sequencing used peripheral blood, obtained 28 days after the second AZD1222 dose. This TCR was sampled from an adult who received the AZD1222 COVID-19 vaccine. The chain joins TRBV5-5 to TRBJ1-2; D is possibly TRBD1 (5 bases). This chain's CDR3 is CASNAGGLGYTF. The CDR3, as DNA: TGTGCCAGTAACGCCGGGGGTTTAGGCTACACCTTC.